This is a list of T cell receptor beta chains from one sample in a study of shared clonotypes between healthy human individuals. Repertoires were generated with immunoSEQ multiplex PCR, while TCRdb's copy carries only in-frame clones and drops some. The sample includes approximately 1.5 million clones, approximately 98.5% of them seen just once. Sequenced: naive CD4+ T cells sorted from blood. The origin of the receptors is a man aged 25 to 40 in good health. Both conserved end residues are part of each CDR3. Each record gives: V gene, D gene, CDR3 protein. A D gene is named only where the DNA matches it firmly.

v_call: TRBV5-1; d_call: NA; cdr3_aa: CASSRDTYEQYF
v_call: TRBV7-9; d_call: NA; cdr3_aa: CASSSLVDIKSGGANVLTF
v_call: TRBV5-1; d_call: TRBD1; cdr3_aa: CASSSLPGQANEKLFF
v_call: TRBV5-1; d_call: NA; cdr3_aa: CASSLGLGSTGELFF
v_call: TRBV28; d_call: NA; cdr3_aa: CASSKWTLNTEAFF
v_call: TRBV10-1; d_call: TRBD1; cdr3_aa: CASSRDRGYETQYF
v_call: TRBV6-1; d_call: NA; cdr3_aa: CASSYEQYF
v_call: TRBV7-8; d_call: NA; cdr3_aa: CASSLGPGQGPYEQYF
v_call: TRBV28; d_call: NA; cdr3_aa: CASSPGGPGSNEQFF
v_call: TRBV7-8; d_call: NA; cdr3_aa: CASSLERHLNTEAFF
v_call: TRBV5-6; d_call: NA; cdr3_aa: CASSWDGNEKLFF
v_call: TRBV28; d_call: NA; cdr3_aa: CASSSANTIYF
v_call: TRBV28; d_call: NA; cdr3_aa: CASSANQPQHF
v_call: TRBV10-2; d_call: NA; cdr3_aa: CASSLNREVNTEAFF
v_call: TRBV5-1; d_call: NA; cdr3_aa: CASSSTAASYEQYF
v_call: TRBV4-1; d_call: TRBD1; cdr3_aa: CASSQVGTVGEKLFF
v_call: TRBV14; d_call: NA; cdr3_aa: CASSPLASANYGYTF
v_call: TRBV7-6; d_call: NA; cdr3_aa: CASSADPGVDTGELFF
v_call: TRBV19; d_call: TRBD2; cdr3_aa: CASSIGGSYQETQYF
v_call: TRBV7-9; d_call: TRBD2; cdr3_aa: CASSSGTSGRAGDEQFF
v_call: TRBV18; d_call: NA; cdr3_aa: CASSYSWGRLRYNEQFF
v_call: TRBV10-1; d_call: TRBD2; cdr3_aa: CASSWTSGTEQYF
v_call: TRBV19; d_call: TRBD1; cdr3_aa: CASRDYRDREVDGYTF
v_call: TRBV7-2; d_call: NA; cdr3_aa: CASSLRGTLGSAIYF
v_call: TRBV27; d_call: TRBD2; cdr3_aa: CASSPLGGAGEVGEQYF
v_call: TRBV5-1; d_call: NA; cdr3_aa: CASSLERTSDRQYF
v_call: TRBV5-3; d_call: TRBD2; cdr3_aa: CARSKNLSGKSYEQYF
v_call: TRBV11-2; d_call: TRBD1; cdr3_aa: CASSPLGQSNQPQHF
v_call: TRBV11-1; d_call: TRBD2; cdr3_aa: CASSSWTSGPQETQYF
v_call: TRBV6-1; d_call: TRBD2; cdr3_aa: CASSDGWEGTDTQYF
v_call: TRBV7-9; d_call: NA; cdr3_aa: CASSLPTRDQPQHF
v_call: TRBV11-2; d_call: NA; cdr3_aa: CASSLDRMYSGNTIYF
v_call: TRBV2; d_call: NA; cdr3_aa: CASRAGQNNEQFF
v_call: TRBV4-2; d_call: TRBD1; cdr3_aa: CASSQVGQGETQYF
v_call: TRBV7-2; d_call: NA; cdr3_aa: CASCFWMNTEAFF
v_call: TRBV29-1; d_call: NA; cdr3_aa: CSVEGRIQETQYF
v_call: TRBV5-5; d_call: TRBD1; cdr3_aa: CASSWTGTGFYEQYF
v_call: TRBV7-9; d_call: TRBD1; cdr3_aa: CASSLGQANEKLFF
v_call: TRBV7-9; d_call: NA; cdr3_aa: CASSLIRTGANVLTF
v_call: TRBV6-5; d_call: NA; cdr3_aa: CASSYSTTRGNEQFF
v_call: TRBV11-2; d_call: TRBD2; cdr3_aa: CASSNGGREVLTGELFF
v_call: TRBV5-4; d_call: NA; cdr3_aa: CASSLGELGEQYF
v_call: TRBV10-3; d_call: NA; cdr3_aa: CAISHTTGGQAGGFNEQFF
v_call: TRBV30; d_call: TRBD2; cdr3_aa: CAWSSRRLAGAYEQYF
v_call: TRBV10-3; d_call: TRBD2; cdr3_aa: CAIGAGLGLAANYYNEQFF
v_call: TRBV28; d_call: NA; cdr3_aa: CASSIIWGHYGYTF
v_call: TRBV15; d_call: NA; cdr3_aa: CATSRVAGYQPQHF
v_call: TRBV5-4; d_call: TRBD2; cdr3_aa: CASSLKAGGQETQYF
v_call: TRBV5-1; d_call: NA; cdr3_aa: CASSEDHTGELFF
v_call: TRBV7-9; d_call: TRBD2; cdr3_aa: CASSSPTSGRSVGTDTQYF
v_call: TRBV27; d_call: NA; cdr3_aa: CASRGENQPQHF
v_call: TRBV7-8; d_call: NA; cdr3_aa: CASSWTDKNTEAFF
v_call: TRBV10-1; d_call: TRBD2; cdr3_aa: CASSESVLAGISDTQYF
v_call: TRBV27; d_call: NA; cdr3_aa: CASSLGLLGEQFF
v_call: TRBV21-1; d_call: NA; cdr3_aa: CASSSRDNQETQYF